These 18 T cell receptor beta chains came from one sample sequenced in a study of Graves' ophthalmopathy and Graves' hyperthyroidism. Amplifying from RNA transcripts, the study obtained TCR beta CDR3 regions. After a first-round RT-PCR with HTBI primers, a second-round multiplex PCR was run. TCRdb passed the multiplex PCR reads through MiXCR, listing each CDR3 protein once. The repertoire holds more than 300,000 distinct CDR3 sequences, with less than 20% as singletons. Input material: peripheral blood. These receptors came from a woman aged 18-35 years with stable Graves' hyperthyroidism.

This clonotype has at least ten counts. One end of the junction does not line up with germline, which may come from a read error. The genes are TRBV7-2 and TRBJ2-7; D perhaps matches TRBD2 (6 bases). In germline, CDR1 is SGHTA, CDR2 FQGNSA. The CDR3 covers 15 residues. CDR3 DNA sequence: TGTGCCAGCCGCTTAGACCCAGGGAGGTCCAACGAGCAGTACTTC. Encoded protein: CASRLDPGRSNEQYF. The full variable domain, its missing parts supplied by reference TRBV7-2 and TRBJ2-7, is GAGVSQSPSNKVTEKGKDVELRCDPISGHTALYWYRQSLGQGLEFLIYFQGNSAPDKSGLPSDRFSAERTGGSVSTLTIQRTQQEDSAVYLCASRLDPGRSNEQYFGPGTRLTVT.

V usage is TRBV20-1 and J usage is TRBJ1-6; D perhaps matches TRBD1 (6 bases). Trimming removed 0 bases at V and 5 bases at J, with 17 bases between. This CDR3 has 17 residues. Germline loops: CDR1 DFQATT, CDR2 SNEGSKA (reference sequence). As DNA, the CDR3 is TGCAGTGCTAGAGATTCCCGGGGGGCGCTTGATAATTCACCCCTCCACTTT. This translates into CSARDSRGALDNSPLHF.

This clonotype has a count of ten or more. The V gene is TRBV7-9, the J gene TRBJ1-2; D remains ambiguous. Trimming left V 1 base short and J 4 bases short, with 13 bases between. The CDR3 runs to 15 residues. From germline, CDR1 is SEHNR and CDR2 FQNEAQ (reference sequence). The CDR3 reads CASSLEAWERYGYTF. The CDR3 region has the DNA TGTGCCAGCAGCTTAGAAGCATGGGAGCGCTATGGCTACACCTTC.

This clonotype occurred many times. This chain uses TRBV6-1 with TRBJ1-5; 7 bases match TRBD1. Germline V gives CDR1 MNHNS, CDR2 SASEGT. V shed 7 bases and J 6 bases; nucleotides not matched to a gene: 9. This CDR3 spans 14 amino acids. In nucleotides, the CDR3 is TGTGCCAGCATCGCAGGGGGTTCAAGTCAGCCCCAGCATTTT. Translation gives CASIAGGSSQPQHF.

This clonotype came up many times. This chain links TRBV6-1 with TRBJ2-7; D is possibly TRBD1 (6 bases). This CDR3 is built from 13 residues. Germline-derived CDR1 and CDR2 are MNHNS and SASEGT. V was trimmed by 7 bases and J by 3 bases, leaving 13 bases between them. The CDR3 DNA reads as TGTGCCAGCAACGGACAGTTTGACTACGAGCAGTACTTC. Translated: CASNGQFDYEQYF.

This clonotype has just a few counts. V usage is TRBV29-1 and J usage is TRBJ1-2; D is possibly TRBD1 (6 bases). V was shortened by 3 bases and J by 5 bases, with 13 bases between the two germline ends. The CDR3 loop spans 13 amino acids. Germline-derived CDR1 and CDR2 are SQVTM and ANQGSEA. The CDR3 DNA reads as TGCAGCGTTGATATGCAGGGGACTTATGGCTACACCTTC. This encodes CSVDMQGTYGYTF. The variable domain in full, completed from reference TRBV29-1 and TRBJ1-2, reads SAVISQKPSRDICQRGTSLTIQCQVDSQVTMMFWYRQQPGQSLTLIATANQGSEATYESGFVIDKFPISRPNLTFSTLTVSNMSPEDSSIYLCSVDMQGTYGYTFGSGTRLTVV.

This clonotype was detected ten times or more. The chain carries TRBV6-1 and TRBJ2-2; D may correspond to TRBD1 or TRBD2 (5 bases each). Between the trimmed V and J ends, which lost 7 bases and 6 bases, there was a span of 15 bases. The CDR3 has 14 amino acids. The V gene's germline CDR1 is MNHNS and CDR2 SASEGT. The DNA of the CDR3 is TGTGCCAGCACCACGAAGACAGCGGCCGGGGAGCTGTTTTTT. Translation gives CASTTKTAAGELFF.

This clonotype appeared many times. This chain connects TRBV6-1 to TRBJ2-7; D is undetermined. V lost 8 bases, J lost 5 bases, and 10 bases lay in between. The CDR3 totals 11 residues. Germline CDR1 and CDR2: MNHNS and SASEGT. CDR3 sequence (DNA): TGTGCCAGCGGGTGGAAGGACGAGCAGTACTTC. This sequence encodes CASGWKDEQYF.

This clonotype showed up many times. V gene TRBV15 combines with J gene TRBJ1-3; no clear D. Trimming left V 3 bases short and J 2 bases short, with 14 bases between. The CDR3 runs 16 residues. Per the germline V gene, CDR1 is LNHNV and CDR2 is YYDKDF (reference sequence). For the CDR3, the DNA is TGTGCCACCAGCAGGTCGTTCCGACAAGCTGGAAACACCATATATTTT. It specifies CATSRSFRQAGNTIYF.

The CDR3 DNA is TGCGCCAGCAGCCCGGAGGGGACAATGTTAAACATTCAGTACTTC. Translating gives CASSPEGTMLNIQYF. The chain carries TRBV5-1 and TRBJ2-4; D may be TRBD1 or TRBD2 (6 bases each). This CDR3 is 15 amino acids long. V dropped 4 bases and J dropped 6 bases, with 17 bases sitting between them. Germline CDR1 SGHRS, CDR2 YFSETQ.

This clonotype occurred many times. The rearrangement uses TRBV12-3 or TRBV12-4 and TRBJ1-2; 8 bases align to TRBD1. V lost 2 bases to trimming and J lost 4 bases; unmatched junction nucleotides: 3. The CDR3 spans 14 residues. The CDR3 reads CASSLPGGVYGYTF. CDR3 DNA sequence: TGTGCCAGCAGTTTACCAGGGGGCGTCTATGGCTACACCTTC.

The chain couples TRBV24-1 to TRBJ1-2; D is undetermined. Trimming left V 5 bases short and J 8 bases short, with 11 bases between. Germline CDR1 is KGHDR and CDR2 is SFDVKD. The CDR3 runs 12 residues. Here the CDR3 reads CATSGAEAGYTF. CDR3 DNA: TGTGCCACCAGTGGTGCTGAGGCCGGCTACACCTTC.

This clonotype was observed at least ten times. V gene TRBV6-1 combines with J gene TRBJ1-2; 9 positions agree with TRBD1. Germline V lookup: CDR1 MNHNS, CDR2 SASEGT. This CDR3 has 16 amino acids. J gave up 4 bases and V 6 bases, and 12 bases lay outside the gene matches. This chain's CDR3 is CASRTVSSGQGYGYTF. Here the CDR3 DNA reads TGTGCCAGCAGGACCGTATCCTCGGGACAGGGCTATGGCTACACCTTC.

This clonotype was seen more than once but under ten times. The chain employs TRBV5-1 and TRBJ2-5, with 9 positions matching TRBD2. Germline CDR1 and CDR2: SGHRS and YFSETQ. With V trimmed by 3 bases and J by 1 base, 4 bases remained unmatched. The length of the CDR3 is 15 residues. The CDR3 nucleotides read TGCGCCAGCAGCTCCATAGCGGGGGCCCAAGAGACCCAGTACTTC. Translated: CASSSIAGAQETQYF.

This chain links TRBV9 with TRBJ2-4; 7 nucleotides match TRBD1. Looked up from germline, CDR1 is SGDLS and CDR2 is YYNGEE. The CDR3 covers 11 residues. In nucleotides, the CDR3 is TGTGCTAAGACAGGGAAAAACATTCAGTACTTC. This gives the protein CAKTGKNIQYF.

This clonotype showed up just a few times. This sequence joins TRBV11-1 and TRBJ1-1, with D possibly being TRBD1 (6 bases). V lost 3 bases to trimming and J lost 0 bases, with 14 bases between them. CDR3 length: 16 amino acids. The V gene's germline CDR1 is SGHAT and CDR2 FQDESV (reference sequence). CDR3: CASSFPGATMNTEAFF. In nucleotides, the CDR3 is TGTGCCAGCAGCTTCCCAGGGGCGACCATGAACACTGAAGCTTTCTTT.

This chain connects TRBV7-8 to TRBJ1-5; D may be TRBD1 (6 bases). V was shortened by 1 base and J by 11 bases, with 12 bases between the two germline ends. Germline values: CDR1 SGHVS, CDR2 FQNEAQ. This CDR3 is built from 13 residues. The CDR3 is CASSLDRERAQHF. The CDR3 DNA reads TGTGCCAGCAGCTTAGACAGGGAACGGGCCCAGCATTTT.

The chain combines TRBV6-5 with TRBJ1-1, with a tentative D call TRBD1 (5 bases). Germline V gene lookup returns CDR1 MNHEY and CDR2 SVGAGI. The CDR3 is made up of 13 amino acids. Trimming left V 4 bases short and J 5 bases short, with 11 bases between. CDR3 coding DNA: TGTGCCAGCAGTTGGGGCGTGGGTACTGAAGCTTTCTTT. It codes for CASSWGVGTEAFF.